The 15 T cell receptor beta chains listed next were all sequenced from one sample in a study of PD-L1 blockade in urothelial cancer. As for time point: peripheral blood 6 weeks after treatment start. The assay was immunoSEQ multiplex PCR, and TCRdb's table has in-frame clones only and misses some. The sample contains 20,000 to 25,000 clones, about 90% of which appear only once. The material sequenced was PBMCs, taken around atezolizumab (anti-PD-L1) treatment. Receptors originate from a woman aged 60-75 years with urothelial cancer.

The chain links TRBV2 to TRBJ2-5, with D tentatively TRBD1 (6 bases). The CDR3 spans 13 residues. CDR1 SNHLY and CDR2 FYNNEI come from the germline V gene. V lost 4 bases and J 4 bases, leaving 10 bases between the germline ends. The CDR3 region is CASSVGGRETQYF. CDR3 nucleotides: TGTGCCAGCAGTGTTGGGGGCCGAGAGACCCAGTACTTC.

The J gene is TRBJ1-2, the V gene TRBV6-5; 9 bases fit TRBD1. V was clipped by 0 bases and J by 14 bases; unmatched bases: 7. The CDR3 has 13 amino acids. Per the germline V gene, CDR1 is MNHEY and CDR2 is SVGAGI. CDR3 nucleotides: TGTGCCAGCAGTTACTCGGGACAGGGAGAAAGTACCTTC. Amino acid sequence: CASSYSGQGESTF.

DNA of the CDR3: TGCGCCAGCAGCTTGGCCGACAGGGGCCTGAACACTGAAGCTTTCTTT. It encodes CASSLADRGLNTEAFF. The rearrangement links TRBV5-1 to TRBJ1-1, with 8 bases aligning to TRBD1. J was trimmed by 0 bases and V by 0 bases; bases with no gene match: 4. CDR1 and CDR2 from the germline V gene are SGHRS and YFSETQ. This CDR3 contains 16 residues.

The chain couples TRBV5-1 to TRBJ2-6, with D uncertain. The CDR3 loop spans 16 amino acids. The germline V gene has CDR1 SGHRS and CDR2 YFSETQ. With 3 bases removed from V and 0 bases from J, the gap between germline ends came to 10 bases. The CDR3 reads CASSSFSSSGANVLTF. The CDR3 DNA reads as TGCGCCAGCAGCTCGTTCTCCAGCTCTGGGGCCAACGTCCTGACTTTC.

This clone was found once. The chain is built from TRBV27 and TRBJ2-5, with D perhaps matching TRBD2 (5 bases). Germline V CDR1 and CDR2: MNHEY, SMNVEV (reference sequence). Trimming shortened V by 5 bases and J by 3 bases, and 16 bases separated the two germline ends. The CDR3 contains 15 residues. CDR3 amino acids: CASSPPSSGKETQYF. The CDR3, as DNA: TGTGCCAGCAGTCCCCCATCCAGCGGCAAAGAGACCCAGTACTTC.

V usage is TRBV29-1 and J usage is TRBJ2-3; D possibly corresponds to TRBD2 (6 bases). V was shortened by 4 bases and J by 6 bases, with 20 bases between the two germline ends. Per germline, CDR1 SQVTM and CDR2 ANQGSEA. CDR3 length: 15 residues. CDR3 coding DNA: TGCAGCGTTGCACCCCTCCGACTAGGAGGGGATACGCAGTATTTT. This gives the protein CSVAPLRLGGDTQYF.

This chain connects TRBV9 to TRBJ2-1; 15 bases line up with TRBD2. The CDR3 runs 19 residues. CDR1 is SGDLS and CDR2 is YYNGEE in the germline V gene. With 4 bases clipped from V and 8 bases from J, the junction kept 16 bases outside the gene matches. The CDR3 DNA is TGTGCCAGCAGCTTGGGACTAGCGGGAGGATATGGACCCTTGGATGAGCAGTTCTTC. As protein: CASSLGLAGGYGPLDEQFF.

The CDR3 nucleotides are TGTGCCAGCAGCTTGAGGGGGCCCGGGGGTTTAAGGTCTGGGGCCAACGTCCTGACTTTC. As protein: CASSLRGPGGLRSGANVLTF. The chain employs TRBV5-5 and TRBJ2-6; perhaps TRBD1 as D (7 bases). The CDR3 covers 20 residues. Looked up from germline, CDR1 is SGHKS and CDR2 is YYEKEE (reference sequence). Trimming pared 1 base from V and 1 base from J, leaving 21 bases between.

The chain employs TRBV19 and TRBJ1-4; D is ambiguous. CDR1 is LNHDA, CDR2 SQIVND, per germline (reference sequence). CDR3 length: 15 amino acids. Trimming removed 5 bases at V and 3 bases at J, with 13 bases between. CDR3 bases: TGTGCCAGTAGTTTCCCGGGAATGGCTAATGAAAAACTGTTTTTT. It yields the protein CASSFPGMANEKLFF.

This chain connects TRBV27 to TRBJ2-7, with 9 bases aligning to TRBD2. Germline values: CDR1 MNHEY, CDR2 SMNVEV (reference sequence). The CDR3 is made up of 15 amino acids. J was trimmed by 7 bases and V by 3 bases; bases with no gene match: 10. Written as DNA, the CDR3 is TGTGCCAGCAGTTTCTTAATTAGCGGGAGTGAGGAGCAGTACTTC. This translates into CASSFLISGSEEQYF.

V usage is TRBV5-6 and J usage is TRBJ2-3, with 7 positions matching TRBD2. V shed 2 bases, J shed 0 bases, and the junction held 0 bases outside the gene matches. The CDR3 covers 14 residues. CDR1 SGHDT and CDR2 YYEEEE come from the germline V gene. CDR3 region: CASSFSGSTDTQYF. The DNA of the CDR3 is TGTGCCAGCAGCTTTAGCGGGAGCACAGATACGCAGTATTTT.

This clone occurred once. This rearrangement joins TRBV7-9 to TRBJ2-3; D perhaps matches TRBD1 (6 bases). V lost 1 base to trimming and J lost 6 bases, with 17 bases between them. From germline, CDR1 is SEHNR and CDR2 FQNEAQ (reference sequence). CDR3 length equals 16 residues. The CDR3 protein is CASSLVRADRSDTQYF. CDR3 DNA: TGTGCCAGCAGCTTAGTCAGGGCAGACAGGAGCGATACGCAGTATTTT.

Details on this clone: The same CDR3 can be traced to other DNA sequences in this sample. The chain has TRBV19 and TRBJ1-1; D ambiguous. V lost 3 bases and J lost 1, with 9 bases in between. Germline V lookup: CDR1 LNHDA, CDR2 SQIVND (reference sequence). This CDR3 region has 14 residues. The CDR3 DNA reads as TGTGCCAGTAGTATCAGCGGATCGAACACTGAAGCTTTCTTT. Translated: CASSISGSNTEAFF.

This clone was recorded only once. DNA of the CDR3: TGCGCCAGCAGGGAACTAGCGGGGGGCCGGACCGGGGAGCTGTTTTTT. Translation: CASRELAGGRTGELFF. This chain links TRBV10-2 with TRBJ2-2; TRBD2 agrees at 12 bases. V was clipped by 6 bases and J by 5 bases; unmatched bases: 7. This CDR3 contains 16 residues. Germline-derived CDR1 and CDR2 are WSHSY and SAAADI.

The chain has TRBV5-1 and TRBJ2-7; TRBD2 matches at 7 bases. Losses at the gene ends were 4 bases for V and 7 bases for J; bases not matched to a gene: 17. Looked up from germline, CDR1 is SGHRS and CDR2 is YFSETQ. This CDR3 spans 16 amino acids. The CDR3 sequence: CASSNTGRTRSGEQYF. Written as DNA, the CDR3 is TGCGCCAGCAGCAACACCGGGAGGACTAGGTCGGGGGAGCAGTACTTC.